These 25 T cell receptor beta chains originate from one sample sequenced in a study of cytomegalovirus exposure and HLA in healthy donors. Measured with immunoSEQ multiplex PCR; TCRdb has only the in-frame clones, and not every one. The sample carries some 170,000 clones, around 86% recorded once. The sequencing input was PBMCs. Receptor source: a man aged 25 to 40 in good health and CMV-seropositive.

This chain connects TRBV6-5 to TRBJ2-5, with unresolved D. CDR1 and CDR2 from the germline V gene are MNHEY and SVGAGI. The V gene lost 4 bases and the J gene lost 4 bases, with 10 bases spanning the gap. The CDR3 runs 13 residues. CDR3 sequence: CASSFYSRETQYF. The CDR3 nucleotides read TGTGCCAGCAGTTTTTACAGTAGAGAGACCCAGTACTTC.

This chain links TRBV9 with TRBJ2-1, with D tentatively TRBD1 or TRBD2 (5 bases each). This CDR3 has 16 residues. V dropped 3 bases and J dropped 5 bases, with 18 bases sitting between them. CDR1 is SGDLS, CDR2 YYNGEE, per germline. CDR3 bases: TGTGCCAGCAGCGGGGGCGGGCAGGGAACTGACAATGAGCAGTTCTTC. Residues: CASSGGGQGTDNEQFF.

The chain uses TRBV27 and TRBJ1-5, with D possibly being TRBD1 (5 bases). The V gene's germline CDR1 is MNHEY and CDR2 SMNVEV (reference sequence). The length of the CDR3 is 13 residues. V lost 6 bases and J 9 bases, leaving 15 bases between the germline ends. As DNA, the CDR3 is TGTGCCAGCAGCTGGGGGTCTACGGGGCCCCAGCATTTT. Its protein is CASSWGSTGPQHF.

The rearrangement joins TRBV9 to TRBJ2-3; D might be TRBD1 (6 bases). V lost 0 bases and J 2 bases, leaving 10 bases between the germline ends. This CDR3 contains 15 residues. Per germline, CDR1 SGDLS and CDR2 YYNGEE. CDR3 nucleotide sequence: TGTGCCAGCAGCGTAGAGGGGACACACACAGATACGCAGTATTTT. Encoded protein: CASSVEGTHTDTQYF.

This chain links TRBV9 with TRBJ2-5, with 8 bases identical to TRBD1. The V gene end was trimmed by 2 bases and the J gene end by 4 bases; junction bases not matched to a gene: 7. The CDR3 covers 15 residues. CDR1 and CDR2 (germline): SGDLS, YYNGEE. The CDR3 nucleotides read TGTGCCAGCAGCGTCGCGGGACAGGAGGCAGAGACCCAGTACTTC. Its translation is CASSVAGQEAETQYF. Drawing the rest from reference TRBV9 and TRBJ2-5, the complete variable domain is DSGVTQTPKHLITATGQRVTLRCSPRSGDLSVYWYQQSLDQGLQFLIQYYNGEERAKGNILERFSAQQFPDLHSELNLSSLELGDSALYFCASSVAGQEAETQYFGPGTRLLVL.

The chain has TRBV7-2 and TRBJ1-2; possibly TRBD1 for D (5 bases). Germline CDR1 and CDR2: SGHTA and FQGNSA. CDR3 length: 13 residues. The germline V and J ends were trimmed by 4 bases and 4 bases, with 10 bases remaining between them. The CDR3 reads CASSSGHSYGYTF. The DNA of the CDR3 is TGTGCCAGCAGCTCCGGACACTCCTATGGCTACACCTTC.

V usage is TRBV9 and J usage is TRBJ2-1; 7 bases are a match to TRBD2. The CDR3 sequence is 14 residues long. Germline lookup yields CDR1 SGDLS and CDR2 YYNGEE. The junction had 2 bases not matched to a gene; V was cut back by 0 bases and J by 5 bases. The CDR3 reads CASSVGAGDNEQFF. CDR3 in DNA: TGTGCCAGCAGCGTAGGGGCGGGAGACAATGAGCAGTTCTTC. The complete variable domain, with remaining parts taken from reference TRBV9 and TRBJ2-1, reads DSGVTQTPKHLITATGQRVTLRCSPRSGDLSVYWYQQSLDQGLQFLIQYYNGEERAKGNILERFSAQQFPDLHSELNLSSLELGDSALYFCASSVGAGDNEQFFGPGTRLTVL.

V usage is TRBV12-5 and J usage is TRBJ1-5, with D possibly TRBD1 on 6 matching bases. The germline V gene encodes CDR1 LGHNT and CDR2 FRNRAP. The V end was cut by 4 bases, the J end by 5 bases, with 15 bases between. This CDR3 contains 15 residues. CDR3 sequence (DNA): TGTGCTAGTGGTTCGGACAGCGTAACTTATCAGCCCCAGCATTTT. Protein: CASGSDSVTYQPQHF.

The chain recombines TRBV5-1 with TRBJ2-1; D is tentatively TRBD1 or TRBD2 (5 bases each). This CDR3 contains 13 residues. Per germline, CDR1 SGHRS and CDR2 YFSETQ. Trimming removed 6 bases from V and 5 bases from J, with 12 bases in between. CDR3 sequence: CASMRGGNNEQFF. CDR3 nucleotide sequence: TGCGCCAGCATGCGTGGGGGTAACAATGAGCAGTTCTTC.

The J gene is TRBJ1-1, the V gene TRBV7-9; no firm D call. With 1 base removed from V and 12 bases from J, the gap between germline ends came to 6 bases. Germline V gene sequence: CDR1 SEHNR, CDR2 FQNEAQ (reference sequence). The length of the CDR3 is 10 residues. CDR3 loop: CASSLESPFF. DNA for the CDR3: TGTGCCAGCAGCTTAGAATCACCTTTCTTT.

The chain links TRBV27 to TRBJ1-2, with D perhaps matching TRBD1 (5 bases). Germline V CDR1 and CDR2: MNHEY, SMNVEV (reference sequence). This CDR3 region has 15 residues. Trimming stripped 6 bases from V and 4 bases from J, with 18 bases between. This CDR3 reads CASRQQGGEIYGYTF. CDR3 coding DNA: TGTGCCAGCAGGCAGCAGGGCGGGGAGATCTATGGCTACACCTTC.

This clone was seen only once. This chain links TRBV29-1 with TRBJ2-1, with D hard to call. Germline CDR1 SQVTM, CDR2 ANQGSEA. The germline V and J ends were trimmed by 4 bases and 5 bases, with 9 bases remaining between them. The CDR3 contains 12 residues. The CDR3, as DNA: TGCAGCGTTGCGGTCTATAACAATGAGCAGTTCTTC. This translates into CSVAVYNNEQFF.

The chain couples TRBV7-9 to TRBJ1-2, with TRBD1 matching over 8 bases. Germline V CDR1 and CDR2: SEHNR, FQNEAQ (reference sequence). CDR3 size: 13 residues. V lost 6 bases to trimming and J lost 5 bases; unmatched junction nucleotides: 5. In DNA, the CDR3 is TGTGCCAGCAGATTCACAGGGGGATATGGCTACACCTTC. This translates into CASRFTGGYGYTF.

The rearrangement joins TRBV5-1 to TRBJ2-4; 9 bases line up with TRBD1. The CDR3 is made up of 14 amino acids. Trimming cost V 0 bases and J 9 bases; bases outside gene matches: 4. CDR1 SGHRS and CDR2 YFSETQ come from the germline V gene. CDR3 sequence reads: CASSLGTGVGIQYF. The CDR3 nucleotides are TGCGCCAGCAGCTTGGGGACAGGGGTTGGCATTCAGTACTTC.

This chain uses TRBV25-1 with TRBJ2-5; 8 nucleotides agree with TRBD2. The CDR3 runs 16 residues. J was trimmed by 2 bases and V by 0 bases; bases with no gene match: 5. CDR1 is MGHDK, CDR2 SYGVNS, per germline. CDR3 region: CASSEYLGGAQETQYF. The CDR3 DNA sequence: TGTGCCAGCAGTGAATACCTCGGGGGGGCTCAAGAGACCCAGTACTTC.

The rearrangement links TRBV27 to TRBJ2-1; D ambiguous. The CDR3 sequence is 14 residues long. Deletions cut 2 bases from V and 6 bases from J, with 11 bases between. Per the germline V gene, CDR1 is MNHEY and CDR2 is SMNVEV (reference sequence). The DNA for the CDR3 is TGTGCCAGCAGTTTACCCGCTCCGGTCAATGAGCAGTTCTTC. It specifies CASSLPAPVNEQFF.

This chain connects TRBV7-3 to TRBJ2-2; TRBD1 is a possible D gene (6 bases). V lost 3 bases to trimming and J lost 0 bases, with 11 bases between them. The CDR3 totals 16 residues. Germline assignment: CDR1 SGHTA and CDR2 FQGTGA. In DNA form, the CDR3 reads TGTGCCAGCAGCTTTGGGGGCGGTCCGAACACCGGGGAGCTGTTTTTT. It translates to CASSFGGGPNTGELFF.

The V call is TRBV5-1, the J call TRBJ2-1; no clear D. This CDR3 is 14 amino acids long. Per germline, CDR1 SGHRS and CDR2 YFSETQ. The V and J ends lost 0 bases and 5 bases respectively, with 9 bases between them. The CDR3 bases are TGCGCCAGCAGCTTGGGGGCAGGTAACAATGAGCAGTTCTTC. It yields the protein CASSLGAGNNEQFF. Variable domain in full (rest from reference TRBV5-1 and TRBJ2-1): KAGVTQTPRYLIKTRGQQVTLSCSPISGHRSVSWYQQTPGQGLQFLFEYFSETQRNKGNFPGRFSGRQFSNSRSEMNVSTLELGDSALYLCASSLGAGNNEQFFGPGTRLTVL.

This chain connects TRBV4-1 to TRBJ2-7; 9 bases match TRBD2. Germline lookup yields CDR1 MGHRA and CDR2 YSYEKL. This CDR3 spans 17 amino acids. J lost 3 bases, V lost 2 bases, and 11 bases had no gene match. Here the CDR3 DNA reads TGCGCCAGCAGCCAATTAGCGGGAGTGATCACCCACTACGAGCAGTACTTC. Translating it yields CASSQLAGVITHYEQYF.

V usage is TRBV7-7 and J usage is TRBJ2-3; tentative D call: TRBD1 (6 bases). Trimming pared 5 bases from V and 1 base from J, leaving 13 bases between. Germline CDR1 SSHAT, CDR2 FNYEAQ (reference sequence). CDR3 length: 15 residues. The CDR3 reads CASSPGTPGTDTQYF. CDR3 sequence (DNA): TGTGCCAGCAGCCCCGGGACACCTGGCACAGATACGCAGTATTTT.

The chain has TRBV5-1 and TRBJ2-7; no clear D. The CDR3 contains 13 residues. Trimming stripped 0 bases from V and 3 bases from J, with 7 bases between. Germline V gene lookup returns CDR1 SGHRS and CDR2 YFSETQ. The CDR3 sequence is CASSLVGVYEQYF. The CDR3, as DNA: TGCGCCAGCAGCTTGGTTGGGGTCTACGAGCAGTACTTC. The full variable domain, with the rest looked up from reference TRBV5-1 and TRBJ2-7, is KAGVTQTPRYLIKTRGQQVTLSCSPISGHRSVSWYQQTPGQGLQFLFEYFSETQRNKGNFPGRFSGRQFSNSRSEMNVSTLELGDSALYLCASSLVGVYEQYFGPGTRLTVT.

The sample holds one count of this clone. The genes are TRBV4-1 and TRBJ2-7; no clear D. CDR3 size: 16 residues. V was trimmed by 2 bases and J by 0 bases, leaving 14 bases between them. In germline, CDR1 is MGHRA, CDR2 YSYEKL. The CDR3 nucleotides read TGCGCCAGCAGCCAACCCCTTAGCAGCAGCTCCTACGAGCAGTACTTC. Its translation is CASSQPLSSSSYEQYF.

The chain employs TRBV9 and TRBJ2-7; D unclear. Trimming shortened V by 4 bases and J by 2 bases, and 13 bases separated the two germline ends. The CDR3 spans 14 residues. CDR1 is SGDLS and CDR2 is YYNGEE in the germline V gene. CDR3 nucleotides: TGTGCCAGCAGCCCCCATGAGTTTACCTACGAGCAGTACTTC. The encoded protein is CASSPHEFTYEQYF.

This clone was observed once. The rearrangement links TRBV2 to TRBJ2-3, with 7 bases matching TRBD1. There are 13 residues in the CDR3. V was clipped by 9 bases and J by 5 bases; unmatched bases: 8. Germline assignment: CDR1 SNHLY and CDR2 FYNNEI. Here the CDR3 reads CARSTGRKDTQYF. CDR3 bases: TGTGCCAGGTCGACAGGGCGCAAAGATACGCAGTATTTT.

The V gene is TRBV7-2, the J gene TRBJ2-7, with D hard to call. From germline, CDR1 is SGHTA and CDR2 FQGNSA. The CDR3 runs to 15 residues. Trimming took off 2 bases at V and 0 bases at J, with 11 bases between the two ends. The CDR3 sequence: CASSLSPVASYEQYF. In nucleotides, the CDR3 is TGTGCCAGCAGCTTAAGTCCGGTTGCCTCCTACGAGCAGTACTTC. Looking up the rest from reference TRBV7-2 and TRBJ2-7 gives the full variable domain: GAGVSQSPSNKVTEKGKDVELRCDPISGHTALYWYRQSLGQGLEFLIYFQGNSAPDKSGLPSDRFSAERTGGSVSTLTIQRTQQEDSAVYLCASSLSPVASYEQYFGPGTRLTVT.